These 7 T cell receptor beta chains came from one sample sequenced in a study of shared clonotypes between healthy human individuals. The naive CD8 population came from CD45RO-negative cells selected for CCR7, without terminally differentiated effector memory CD45RA+ cells. TCRdb's copy holds only in-frame clones and misses some; the assay was immunoSEQ multiplex PCR. The profile covers approximately 810,000 clones, with approximately 92% appearing a single time and 24% taken by the ten largest. The source material was naive CD8+ T cells sorted from blood. The source of these receptors is a man aged 25-45 years in good health.

The genes are TRBV14 and TRBJ2-7; D is perhaps TRBD2 (7 bases). Germline CDR1 reads SGHDN; CDR2 reads FVKESK. This CDR3 has 15 amino acids. Between the trimmed V and J ends, which lost 3 bases and 0 bases, there was a span of 12 bases. The CDR3 here is CASSHGGHLSYEQYF. The DNA for the CDR3 is TGTGCCAGCAGCCACGGGGGGCACCTCTCCTACGAGCAGTACTTC.

V usage is TRBV4-1 and J usage is TRBJ1-2; 8 bases are a match to TRBD1. CDR3 size: 15 residues. Germline CDR1 MGHRA, CDR2 YSYEKL. Trimming removed 4 bases from V and 4 bases from J; junction bases left unmatched: 8. This chain's CDR3 is CASSPATGVFYGYTF. The CDR3 DNA follows: TGCGCCAGCAGCCCGGCGACAGGGGTATTCTATGGCTACACCTTC.

V usage is TRBV5-5 and J usage is TRBJ2-1; possible D gene TRBD2, 6 bases. Trimming took off 4 bases at V and 0 bases at J, with 11 bases between the two ends. The germline V gene encodes CDR1 SGHKS and CDR2 YYEKEE (reference sequence). The CDR3 is 15 residues long. The CDR3 region is CASSQDYLSYNEQFF. The CDR3 bases are TGTGCCAGCAGCCAGGACTACCTCTCCTACAATGAGCAGTTCTTC.

The chain joins TRBV6-6 to TRBJ2-7; 7 bases map to TRBD1. Germline lookup yields CDR1 MNHNY and CDR2 SVGAGI (reference sequence). J lost 5 bases, V lost 3 bases, and 7 bases had no gene match. The CDR3 spans 14 residues. CDR3 sequence: CASSYPTGEHEQYF. The CDR3 DNA follows: TGTGCCAGCAGTTATCCCACAGGGGAACACGAGCAGTACTTC.

This clone has more than one count but fewer than ten. This chain joins TRBV2 and TRBJ1-5; 7 bases line up with TRBD1. The CDR3 sequence is 16 residues long. Germline CDR1 reads SNHLY; CDR2 reads FYNNEI. V shed 2 bases and J 4 bases; nucleotides not matched to a gene: 8. DNA for the CDR3: TGTGCCAGCAGTGAAACCCCAAGACAGGGAAATCAGCCCCAGCATTTT. Translated, it gives CASSETPRQGNQPQHF.

The chain joins TRBV9 to TRBJ2-3; 7 bases match TRBD2. The J segment lost 5 bases and the V segment lost 4 bases, leaving 4 bases of the junction unmatched. Germline lookup yields CDR1 SGDLS and CDR2 YYNGEE. CDR3 length equals 13 residues. The CDR3 region is CASSTGGEDTQYF. CDR3 DNA: TGTGCCAGCAGCACGGGGGGAGAAGATACGCAGTATTTT.

The chain uses TRBV7-9 and TRBJ1-3; D remains unclear. The ends were cut back, 1 base at V and 4 bases at J, with 8 bases in the middle. Germline CDR1 is SEHNR and CDR2 is FQNEAQ (reference sequence). This CDR3 has 14 amino acids. The CDR3 bases are TGTGCCAGCAGCTTAGTGGGTAGAGGAAACACCATATATTTT. This encodes CASSLVGRGNTIYF.